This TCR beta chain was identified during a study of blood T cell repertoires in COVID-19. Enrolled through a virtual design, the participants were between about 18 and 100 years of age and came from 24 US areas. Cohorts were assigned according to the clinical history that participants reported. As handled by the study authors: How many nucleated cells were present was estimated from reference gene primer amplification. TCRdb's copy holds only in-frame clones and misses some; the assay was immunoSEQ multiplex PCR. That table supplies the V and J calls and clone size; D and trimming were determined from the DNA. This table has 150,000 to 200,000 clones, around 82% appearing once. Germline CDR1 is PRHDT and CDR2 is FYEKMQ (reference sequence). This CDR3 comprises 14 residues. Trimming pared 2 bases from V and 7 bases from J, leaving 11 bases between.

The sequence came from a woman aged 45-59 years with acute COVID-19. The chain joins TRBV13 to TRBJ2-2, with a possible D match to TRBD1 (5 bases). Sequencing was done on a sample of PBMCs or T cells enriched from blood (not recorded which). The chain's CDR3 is CASSLSQGFGELFF. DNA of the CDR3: TGTGCCAGCAGCTTAAGTCAGGGTTTCGGGGAGCTGTTTTTT.